These 14 T cell receptor beta chains share one sample of origin, sequenced in a study of blood T cell repertoires in COVID-19. TCRdb's table, derived via immunoSEQ multiplex PCR, lists solely in-frame clones and lacks some. This sample yields under 95,000 clones, of which 80% to 90% are seen a single time; 15% to 20% belongs to the top ten. Sequenced input: peripheral blood. These receptors all come from a woman older than 75 with acute or convalescent COVID-19.

CDR3 region: CASRAQVRGAEMAQYF. CDR3 bases: TGTGCCAGCAGAGCCCAGGTGCGGGGGGCCGAGATGGCGCAGTATTTT. The chain employs TRBV2 and TRBJ2-3; TRBD2 matches 8 bases. V lost 6 bases, J lost 10 bases, and 18 bases stayed unmatched. The CDR3 is 16 amino acids. The V gene's germline CDR1 is SNHLY and CDR2 FYNNEI.

This chain joins TRBV2 and TRBJ2-3, with a weak D call TRBD2 (7 bases). Germline V gives CDR1 SNHLY, CDR2 FYNNEI. This CDR3 spans 15 amino acids. V lost 4 bases and J lost 1, with 12 bases in between. The CDR3 loop reads CASSGGGAGTDTQYF. CDR3 DNA: TGTGCCAGCAGTGGTGGGGGGGCCGGCACAGATACGCAGTATTTT.

This clone has only a few counts. The chain carries TRBV2 and TRBJ2-2; D gene ambiguous. CDR1 and CDR2 (germline): SNHLY, FYNNEI. Trimming removed 3 bases at V and 2 bases at J, with 7 bases between. The CDR3 is made up of 14 amino acids. The CDR3, as DNA: TGTGCCAGCAGTGAGTTGAGAAACACCGGGGAGCTGTTTTTT. It yields the protein CASSELRNTGELFF. Based on the CDR3 plus reference TRBV2 and TRBJ2-2, the full variable domain is EPEVTQTPSHQVTQMGQEVILRCVPISNHLYFYWYRQILGQKVEFLVSFYNNEISEKSEIFDDQFSVERPDGSNFTLKIRSTKLEDSAMYFCASSELRNTGELFFGEGSRLTVL.

This clone was seen ten or more times. This rearrangement joins TRBV5-8 to TRBJ2-7, with 9 bases identical to TRBD1. This CDR3 is built from 13 residues. CDR1 SGHTS and CDR2 YDEGEE come from the germline V gene. V was clipped by 3 bases and J by 3 bases; unmatched bases: 1. The CDR3 DNA sequence: TGTGCCAGCAGCTCGGGACAGGGCTACGAGCAGTACTTC. Translating it yields CASSSGQGYEQYF.

This chain joins TRBV7-9 and TRBJ2-1, with 7 positions matching TRBD2. Unmatched junction bases numbered 18, after V lost 10 bases and J lost 9 bases. Looked up from germline, CDR1 is SEHNR and CDR2 is FQNEAQ (reference sequence). This CDR3 has 15 amino acids. The CDR3 protein is CATAWGGTSGPEQFF. CDR3 nucleotides: TGTGCCACCGCTTGGGGGGGGACCTCCGGGCCTGAGCAGTTCTTC.

V and J are TRBV7-3 and TRBJ2-2; 8 positions match TRBD1. CDR1 and CDR2 (germline): SGHTA, FQGTGA. V shed 5 bases, J shed 6 bases, and the junction held 11 bases outside the gene matches. The CDR3 is 16 residues long. CDR3 sequence reads: CASSMTGAFSPGELFF. CDR3 DNA: TGTGCCAGCAGCATGACAGGGGCCTTTAGCCCCGGGGAGCTGTTTTTT.

The chain carries TRBV18 and TRBJ1-1; TRBD1 aligns across 8 bases. CDR1 and CDR2 from the germline V gene are KGHSH and LQKENI. The CDR3 has 15 residues. The trim removed 3 bases at V and 1 base at J, leaving 4 bases unmatched. CDR3 sequence: CASSPDRGGNTEAFF. In DNA form, the CDR3 reads TGTGCCAGCTCACCCGACAGGGGCGGGAACACTGAAGCTTTCTTT.

This clone was detected only a few times. This chain connects TRBV4-1 to TRBJ1-3, with 9 nucleotides matching TRBD1. This CDR3 has 15 residues. Germline V gene sequence: CDR1 MGHRA, CDR2 YSYEKL. V was clipped by 4 bases and J by 3 bases; unmatched bases: 4. The CDR3 reads CASSPGTGSGNTIYF. CDR3 bases: TGCGCCAGCAGCCCAGGGACAGGGAGTGGAAACACCATATATTTT.

V is TRBV5-1 and J is TRBJ1-5; possibly TRBD1 for D (6 bases). V shed 0 bases and J shed 6 bases, with 10 bases lying between them. Germline loops: CDR1 SGHRS, CDR2 YFSETQ. This CDR3 region has 14 residues. The CDR3 DNA is TGCGCCAGCAGCTTGGATACAGGGCTTCAGCCCCAGCATTTT. Translated, it gives CASSLDTGLQPQHF.

The chain recombines TRBV7-6 with TRBJ2-7, with 7 bases fitting TRBD1. CDR3 length: 14 residues. The V segment lost 2 bases and the J segment 2 bases; nucleotides outside the gene matches: 3. Germline V gene sequence: CDR1 SGHVS, CDR2 FNYEAQ. CDR3 in amino acids: CASSLRQGPYEQYF. The CDR3 DNA is TGTGCCAGCAGCTTAAGACAGGGACCCTACGAGCAGTACTTC. The entire variable domain, with the rest obtained from reference TRBV7-6 and TRBJ2-7, is as follows: GAGVSQSPRYKVTKRGQDVALRCDPISGHVSLYWYRQALGQGPEFLTYFNYEAQQDKSGLPNDRFSAERPEGSISTLTIQRTEQRDSAMYRCASSLRQGPYEQYFGPGTRLTVT.

This clone was picked up one time. This chain joins TRBV6-5 and TRBJ2-3, with D uncertain. Germline V gives CDR1 MNHEY, CDR2 SVGAGI. V was clipped by 10 bases and J by 1 base, with 15 bases between them. This CDR3 spans 14 amino acids. CDR3 residues: CATQSSTRTDTQYF. CDR3 in DNA: TGTGCCACCCAATCGAGCACGCGCACAGATACGCAGTATTTT.

This chain connects TRBV10-3 to TRBJ2-3; 15 positions match TRBD2. With V trimmed by 4 bases and J by 4 bases, 3 bases remained unmatched. The CDR3 runs 16 residues. From germline, CDR1 is ENHRY and CDR2 SYGVKD. Here the CDR3 reads CAISGTSGGAADTQYF. In DNA form, the CDR3 reads TGTGCCATCAGTGGGACTAGCGGGGGGGCTGCAGATACGCAGTATTTT.

The chain joins TRBV2 to TRBJ1-2; D gene unclear. This CDR3 region has 16 residues. From germline, CDR1 is SNHLY and CDR2 FYNNEI. Trimming removed 4 bases from V and 0 bases from J, with 15 bases in between. CDR3 region: CASSVGGGKANYGYTF. For the CDR3, the DNA is TGTGCCAGCAGTGTAGGAGGTGGGAAAGCTAACTATGGCTACACCTTC.

The V and J genes are TRBV18 and TRBJ2-7; possible D gene TRBD2, 5 bases. V was cut by 2 bases and J by 3 bases, with 11 bases left in between. CDR1 and CDR2 from the germline V gene are KGHSH and LQKENI. The CDR3 has 14 residues. In DNA form, the CDR3 reads TGTGCCAGCTCACCAGGCATCGGGGTCTACGAGCAGTACTTC. Protein product: CASSPGIGVYEQYF.